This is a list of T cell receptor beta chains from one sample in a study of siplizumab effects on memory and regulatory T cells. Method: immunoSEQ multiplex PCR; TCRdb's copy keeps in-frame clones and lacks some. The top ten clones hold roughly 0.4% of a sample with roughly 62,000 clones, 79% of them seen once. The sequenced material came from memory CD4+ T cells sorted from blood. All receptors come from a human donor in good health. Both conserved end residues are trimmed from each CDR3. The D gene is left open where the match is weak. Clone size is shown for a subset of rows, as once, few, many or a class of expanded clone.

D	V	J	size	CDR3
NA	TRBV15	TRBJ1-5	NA	ATSRDSYSGNQPQH
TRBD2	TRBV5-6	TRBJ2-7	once	ASSPLAGGGHEQY
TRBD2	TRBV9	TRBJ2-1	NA	ASSVSSGGAREQF
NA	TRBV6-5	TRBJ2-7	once	ASGDSYEQY
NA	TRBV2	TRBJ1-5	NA	ASSSDSSNQPQH
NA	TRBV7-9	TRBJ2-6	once	ASSLVGGPPGANVLT
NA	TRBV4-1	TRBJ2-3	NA	ASSQEGGTGYTQY
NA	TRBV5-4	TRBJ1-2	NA	ASSLVESYT
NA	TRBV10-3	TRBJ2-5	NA	AISDPRGPQETQY
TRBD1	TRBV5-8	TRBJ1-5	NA	ASSSRGQGNQPQH
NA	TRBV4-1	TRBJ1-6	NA	ASSQFQPGTLSPLH
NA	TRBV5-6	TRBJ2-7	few	ASSIIRGTYEQY
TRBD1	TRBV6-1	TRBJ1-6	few	ASRAGTGVPPLH
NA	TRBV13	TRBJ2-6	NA	ASSLGPGGANVLT
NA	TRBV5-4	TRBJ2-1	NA	ASSLGGSSYNEQF
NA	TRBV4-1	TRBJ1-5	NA	ASREGQALNQPQH
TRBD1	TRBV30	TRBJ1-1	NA	AWARQGAAF
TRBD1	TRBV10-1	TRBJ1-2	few	ASSAAQGVWDYGYT
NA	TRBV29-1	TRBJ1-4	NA	SVERGEKLF
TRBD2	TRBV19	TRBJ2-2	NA	ASRSGRLAVTGELF
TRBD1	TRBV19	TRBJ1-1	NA	ASSPTRQGNMNTEAF
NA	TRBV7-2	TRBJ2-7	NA	ASSLYQTSSYEQY
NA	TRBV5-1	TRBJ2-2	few	ASSPTTGSTELF
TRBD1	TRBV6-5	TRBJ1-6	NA	ASRPGQVQPLH
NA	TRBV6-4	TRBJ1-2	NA	ASSAGGGYGYT
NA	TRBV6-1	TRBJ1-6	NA	ASKGPGDNSPLH
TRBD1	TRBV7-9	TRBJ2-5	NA	ASSLALRGETQY
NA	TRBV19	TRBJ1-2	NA	ASSYQGWYGYT
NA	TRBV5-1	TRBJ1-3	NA	ASSLSLSSGNTIY
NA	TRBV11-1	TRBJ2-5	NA	ASSLVTSQGTQY
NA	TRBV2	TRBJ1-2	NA	ASSDEATNYGYT
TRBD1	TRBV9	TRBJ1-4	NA	ASSETGQLNEKLF
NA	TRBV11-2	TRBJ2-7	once	ASSSTGQPSYEQY
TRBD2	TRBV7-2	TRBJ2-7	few	ASSLVYGGTYEQY
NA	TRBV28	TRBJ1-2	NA	ASSLRAFGGYT
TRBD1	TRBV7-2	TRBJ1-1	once	ASSSRDRGDTEAF
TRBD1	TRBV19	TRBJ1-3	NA	ASSSETGSMSSGNTIY
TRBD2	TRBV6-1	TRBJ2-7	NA	ASRGTSGTYEQY